This TCR beta chain originates from a study of CD8 T cells in Susac syndrome. In the study overall: Among the Susac syndrome patients who underwent sequencing, roughly six had clinically active disease, while 8 or 9 of them were in remission.

Random hexamers primed reverse transcription of about 0.45 to 1 ug RNA. TCRdb re-called the immunoSEQ multiplex PCR reads with MiXCR, one entry per CDR3 protein. The data hold roughly 200,000 distinct CDR3 sequences, with 90% to 95% observed a single time. Findings and limits, study-wide: The CD4+ T cell repertoires in Susac syndrome were not clonally expanded.

Comments on this clonotype: Antigen: not known.

Negative isolation was used for CD8+ and CD4+ T cells and FACS enrichment for TEMRA cells. This sequence was found in a human donor with Susac syndrome. Sequences were obtained from CD4+ T cells from PBMCs.

DNA of the CDR3: TGTGCCAGCAGCAAAGCGACAGGAAATAATTCACCCCTCCACTTT. Translation gives CASSKATGNNSPLHF. The chain combines TRBV21-1 with TRBJ1-6; TRBD1 was called by the table and not checked on the DNA. TRBV21-1 is a recognized pseudogene. The CDR3 has 15 residues.